Shown below are 5 T cell receptor beta chains from a single sample sequenced in a study of T cell changes during pregnancy in multiple sclerosis (dated by TCRdb to between 2018 and 2021). Libraries were constructed by the immunoSEQ multiplex PCR assay. In TCRdb, the immuneACCESS table is reduced to in-frame sequences with V and J assigned. These tables do not hold every clone; where another copy was compared, an unresolved V gene accounts for under half, and the others remain unexplained. The sample table holds about 60,000 clones, of which 93% were seen once. The ten largest clones take up about 1.8% of the sample. Sequencing used peripheral blood, obtained after pregnancy. The receptors were sampled from a female donor with multiple sclerosis, enrolled in a pregnancy study.

The chain carries TRBV27 and TRBJ1-5; no definite D call. This CDR3 comprises 15 residues. CDR1 MNHEY and CDR2 SMNVEV come from the germline V gene (reference sequence). Trimming took 1 base from V and 3 from J, leaving 10 bases between them. In nucleotides, the CDR3 is TGTGCCAGCAGTTTATTGTTCGGGGACAATCAGCCCCAGCATTTT. Its translation is CASSLLFGDNQPQHF.

This clone was seen only a few times. The J gene is TRBJ1-1, the V gene TRBV18, with D possibly being TRBD1 (5 bases). Germline V gene sequence: CDR1 KGHSH, CDR2 LQKENI. CDR3 length: 14 residues. Trimming shortened V by 2 bases and J by 2 bases, and 9 bases separated the two germline ends. The chain's CDR3 is CASSPTGRNTEAFF. The CDR3 DNA follows: TGTGCCAGCTCACCAACAGGCCGAAACACTGAAGCTTTCTTT.

This CDR3 reads CASSLGVLSGNEKLFF. CDR3 DNA sequence: TGTGCCAGCAGTTTAGGCGTTTTGAGCGGGAATGAAAAACTGTTTTTT. This chain uses TRBV28 with TRBJ1-4; no definite D call. Germline CDR1 and CDR2: MDHEN and SYDVKM. CDR3 length: 16 residues. V shed 2 bases and J shed 5 bases, with 15 bases lying between them. Full variable domain (rest looked up from reference TRBV28 and TRBJ1-4): DVKVTQSSRYLVKRTGEKVFLECVQDMDHENMFWYRQDPGLGLRLIYFSYDVKMKEKGDIPEGYSVSREKKERFSLILESASTNQTSMYLCASSLGVLSGNEKLFFGSGTQLSVL.

The chain carries TRBV15 and TRBJ2-1; D is perhaps TRBD2 (5 bases). The CDR3 is 16 residues long. The ends were cut back, 4 bases at V and 7 bases at J, with 20 bases in the middle. Germline assignment: CDR1 LNHNV and CDR2 YYDKDF (reference sequence). CDR3 DNA: TGTGCCACCAGCACGAGAGGGCTGGGGAGTTGGAATGAGCAGTTCTTC. Its translation is CATSTRGLGSWNEQFF. Full variable domain (rest looked up from reference TRBV15 and TRBJ2-1): DAMVIQNPRYQVTQFGKPVTLSCSQTLNHNVMYWYQQKSSQAPKLLFHYYDKDFNNEADTPDNFQSRRPNTSFCFLDIRSPGLGDTAMYLCATSTRGLGSWNEQFFGPGTRLTVL.

J is TRBJ1-3 and V is TRBV7-9, with 8 bases matching TRBD1. This CDR3 contains 16 residues. Germline CDR1 SEHNR, CDR2 FQNEAQ (reference sequence). The ends lost 6 bases at V and 0 bases at J; junction bases unmatched: 7. CDR3 sequence: CASSPDRGYSGNTIYF. CDR3 DNA sequence: TGTGCCAGCAGTCCCGACAGGGGCTACTCTGGAAACACCATATATTTT.